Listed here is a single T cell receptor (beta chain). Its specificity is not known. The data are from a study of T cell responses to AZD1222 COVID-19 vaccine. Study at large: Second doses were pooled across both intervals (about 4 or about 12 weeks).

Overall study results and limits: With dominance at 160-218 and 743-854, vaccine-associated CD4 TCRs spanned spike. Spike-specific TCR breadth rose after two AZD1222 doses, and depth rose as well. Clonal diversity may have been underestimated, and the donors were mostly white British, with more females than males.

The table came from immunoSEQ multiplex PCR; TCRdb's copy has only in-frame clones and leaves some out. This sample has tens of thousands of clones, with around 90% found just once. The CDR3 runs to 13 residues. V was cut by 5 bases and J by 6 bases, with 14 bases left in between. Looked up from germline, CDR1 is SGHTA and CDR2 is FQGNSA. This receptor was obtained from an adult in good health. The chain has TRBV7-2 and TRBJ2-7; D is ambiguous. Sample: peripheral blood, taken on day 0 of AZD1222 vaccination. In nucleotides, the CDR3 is TGTGCCAGCAGCGCGGCTCTCTTGGCCGAGCAGTACTTC. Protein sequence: CASSAALLAEQYF.